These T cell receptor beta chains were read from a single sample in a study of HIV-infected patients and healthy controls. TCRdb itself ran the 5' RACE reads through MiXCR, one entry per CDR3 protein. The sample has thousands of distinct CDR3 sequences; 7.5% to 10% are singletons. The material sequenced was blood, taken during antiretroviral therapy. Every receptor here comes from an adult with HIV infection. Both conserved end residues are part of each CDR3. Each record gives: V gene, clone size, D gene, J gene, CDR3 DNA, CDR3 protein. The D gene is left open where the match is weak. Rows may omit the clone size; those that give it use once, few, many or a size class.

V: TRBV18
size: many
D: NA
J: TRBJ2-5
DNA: TGTGCCAGCTCATCCGAAGAGACCCAGTACTTC
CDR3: CASSSEETQYF

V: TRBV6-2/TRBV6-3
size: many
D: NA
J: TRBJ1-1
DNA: TGTGCCAGCAGTTACCCCCCGGCTTTCTTT
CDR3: CASSYPPAFF

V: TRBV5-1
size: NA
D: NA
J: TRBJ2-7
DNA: TGCGCCAGCAGCTTGGGACGAAACCTTATCCACGAGCAGTACTTC
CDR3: CASSLGRNLIHEQYF

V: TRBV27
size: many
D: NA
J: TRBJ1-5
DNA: TGTGCCAGCAGTTTATGGGGGGCCGATCAGCCCCAGCATTTT
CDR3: CASSLWGADQPQHF

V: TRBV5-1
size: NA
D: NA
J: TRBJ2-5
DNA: TGCGCCAGCAGCGCCCATCAAGAGACCCAGTACTTC
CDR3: CASSAHQETQYF

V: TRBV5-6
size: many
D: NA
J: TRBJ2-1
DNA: TGTGCCAGCACCCAATTCGGGAGTTTGGAGCAGTTCTTC
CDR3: CASTQFGSLEQFF

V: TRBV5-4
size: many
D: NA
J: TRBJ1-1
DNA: TGTGCCAGCAGCTTGGCCAAGGGTTCTGGCACTGAAGCTTTCTTT
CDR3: CASSLAKGSGTEAFF

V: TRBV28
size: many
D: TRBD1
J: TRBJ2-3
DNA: TGTGCCAGCAGTTTAGAGTACAGGGGAACAGATACGCAGTATTTT
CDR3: CASSLEYRGTDTQYF

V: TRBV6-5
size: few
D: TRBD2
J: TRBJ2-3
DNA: TGTGCCAGCAGCAGGGCGGGAGGAGGCACAGATACGCAGTATTTT
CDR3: CASSRAGGGTDTQYF

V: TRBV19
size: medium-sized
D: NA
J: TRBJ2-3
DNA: TGTGCCAGTAGTATAGATGCCGGGCTATCAACGCAGTATTTT
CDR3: CASSIDAGLSTQYF

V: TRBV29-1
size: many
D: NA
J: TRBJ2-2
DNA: TGCACCGCGGGGTCGGCCACCGGGGAGCTGTTTTTT
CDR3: CTAGSATGELFF

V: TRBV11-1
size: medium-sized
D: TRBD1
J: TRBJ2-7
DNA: TGTGCCAGCAGCGGACGGACAGGGGCAAGCTACGAGCAGTACTTC
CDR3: CASSGRTGASYEQYF

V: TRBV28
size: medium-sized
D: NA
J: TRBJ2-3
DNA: TGTGCGCAGAGAATGGGGGCCCATAATAGCACAGATACGCAGTATTTT
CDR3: CAQRMGAHNSTDTQYF

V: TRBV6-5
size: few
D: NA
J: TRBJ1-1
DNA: TGTGCCAGCAGTTATAGTGTCCCGAACACTGAAGCTTTCTTT
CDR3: CASSYSVPNTEAFF

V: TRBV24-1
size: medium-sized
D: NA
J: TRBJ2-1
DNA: TGTGCCACCAGTGTTTCAGGGGCTGGTGAGCAGTTCTTC
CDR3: CATSVSGAGEQFF

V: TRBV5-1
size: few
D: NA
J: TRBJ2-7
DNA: TGCGCCAGCAGCTTGGTAGGGACTGTCTCCTACGAGCAGTACTTC
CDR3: CASSLVGTVSYEQYF

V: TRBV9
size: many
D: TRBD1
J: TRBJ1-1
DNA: TGTGCCAGCAGTGTGACCCCGGGACAGGCGTCCCGGAACACTGAAGCTTTCTTT
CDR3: CASSVTPGQASRNTEAFF

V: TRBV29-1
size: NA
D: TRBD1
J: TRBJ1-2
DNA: TGCAGCGTCAATCGCCCCTCCCCCGGGACAGGGTGGTATGGCTACACCTTC
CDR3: CSVNRPSPGTGWYGYTF

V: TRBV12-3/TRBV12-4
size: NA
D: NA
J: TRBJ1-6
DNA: TGTGCCAGCAGTTCCATTGGGGGAGTCTTAATGAATTCACCCCTCCACTTT
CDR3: CASSSIGGVLMNSPLHF

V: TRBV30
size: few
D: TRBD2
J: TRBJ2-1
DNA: TGTGCCTGGAGTGGAGCGGGAGTGTCCTACAATGAGCAGTTCTTC
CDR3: CAWSGAGVSYNEQFF

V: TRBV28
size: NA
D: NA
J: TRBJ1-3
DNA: TGTGCCAGCATATTATCCTGGGGAAACACCATATATTTT
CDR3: CASILSWGNTIYF

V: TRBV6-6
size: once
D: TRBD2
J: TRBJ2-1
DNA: TGTGCCAGCACTTCGCGGGGGACTAGCGGGATTCCCAGGAATGAGCAGTTCTTC
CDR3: CASTSRGTSGIPRNEQFF

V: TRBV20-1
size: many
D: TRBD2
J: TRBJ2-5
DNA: TGCAGTGCTTATAGCGGGAGGGCCGAAGAGACCCAGTACTTC
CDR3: CSAYSGRAEETQYF

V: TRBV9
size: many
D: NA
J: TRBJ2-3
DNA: TGTGCCAGCAGCGTGGAGGGATCCTACCCCGATACGCAGTATTTT
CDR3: CASSVEGSYPDTQYF

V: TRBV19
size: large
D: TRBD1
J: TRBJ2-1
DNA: TGTGCCAGTAGCAGGGACAGAGGCTCCTACAATGAGCAGTTCTTC
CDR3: CASSRDRGSYNEQFF

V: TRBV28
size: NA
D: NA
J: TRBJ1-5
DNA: TGTGCCAGCAGTTTATACAGCCTTAAGCTCAATCAGCCCCAGCATTTT
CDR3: CASSLYSLKLNQPQHF

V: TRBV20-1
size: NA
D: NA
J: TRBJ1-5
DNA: TGCAGTGCTCCACCCCGAGATAGCAATCAGCCCCAGCATTTT
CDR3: CSAPPRDSNQPQHF

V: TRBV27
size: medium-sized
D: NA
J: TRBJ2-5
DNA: TGTGCCAGCAGTATTAAAGCGGGCTTCGAGCAAGAGACCCAGTACTTC
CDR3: CASSIKAGFEQETQYF

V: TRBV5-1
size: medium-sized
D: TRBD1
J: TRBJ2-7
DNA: TGCGCCAGCAGCGCGGGACAGGGGAACGAGCAGTACTTC
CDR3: CASSAGQGNEQYF

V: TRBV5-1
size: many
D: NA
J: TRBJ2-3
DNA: TGCGCCAGCAGGCTTGGGTTATCCTATAGCACAGATACGCAGTATTTT
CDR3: CASRLGLSYSTDTQYF

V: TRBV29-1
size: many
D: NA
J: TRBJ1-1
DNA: TGCAGCGTTCCTGAAGGGGGGGGGAACACTGAAGCTTTCTTT
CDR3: CSVPEGGGNTEAFF

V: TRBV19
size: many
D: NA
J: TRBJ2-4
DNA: TGTGCCAGTAGTCGTGTCCCGGGGGACATTCAGTACTTC
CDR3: CASSRVPGDIQYF

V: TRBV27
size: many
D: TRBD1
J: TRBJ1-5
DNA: TGTGCCAGCAGGTCGGGACAGGGGAATCAGCCCCAGCATTTT
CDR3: CASRSGQGNQPQHF

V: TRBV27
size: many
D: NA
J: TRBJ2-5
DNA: TGTGCCAGCAGTTTCAGGCGGTCAGAGACCCAGTACTTC
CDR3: CASSFRRSETQYF

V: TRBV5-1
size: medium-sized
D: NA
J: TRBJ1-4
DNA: TGCGCCAGCAGCCTAGGACAGCCTAATGAAAAACTGTTTTTT
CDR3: CASSLGQPNEKLFF

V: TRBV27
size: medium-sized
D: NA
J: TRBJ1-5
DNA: TGTGCCAGCAGTTTATTGGGTCCCAATCAGCCCCAGCATTTT
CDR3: CASSLLGPNQPQHF

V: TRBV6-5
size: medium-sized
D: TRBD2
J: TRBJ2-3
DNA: TGTGCCAGCAGCCCCCCGGGAGGTTCAACAGATACGCAGTATTTT
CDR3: CASSPPGGSTDTQYF

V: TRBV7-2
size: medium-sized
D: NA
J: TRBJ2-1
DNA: TGTGCCAGCAGCTTATCGTTCGGGAGCTCCTACAATGAGCAGTTCTTC
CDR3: CASSLSFGSSYNEQFF

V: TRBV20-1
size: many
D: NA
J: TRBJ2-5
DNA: TGCAGTGCTAGAGCTAGCGAGATGAAAGAGACCCAGTACTTC
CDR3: CSARASEMKETQYF

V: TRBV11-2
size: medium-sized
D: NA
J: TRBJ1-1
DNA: TGTGCCAGCAGCTATAGTGAGACGGGATACACTGAAGCTTTCTTT
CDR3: CASSYSETGYTEAFF

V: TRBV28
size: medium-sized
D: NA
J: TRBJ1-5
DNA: TGTGCCAGCAGTGAACCCAATCAGCCCCAGCATTTT
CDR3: CASSEPNQPQHF

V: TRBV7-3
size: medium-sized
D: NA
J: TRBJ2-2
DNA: TGTGCCAGCAGCTTAAGCGGGACCCAGGGCTCCGGGGAGCTGTTTTTT
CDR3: CASSLSGTQGSGELFF

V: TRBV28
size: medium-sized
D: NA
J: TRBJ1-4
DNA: TGTGCCAGCAGGTTATCGGGGGAAAAACTGTTTTTT
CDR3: CASRLSGEKLFF

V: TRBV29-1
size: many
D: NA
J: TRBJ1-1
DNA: TGCAGCGTGCGATACAGGGAATACACTGAAGCTTTCTTT
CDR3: CSVRYREYTEAFF

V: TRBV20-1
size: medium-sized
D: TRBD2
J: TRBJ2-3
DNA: TGCAGTGCTAGAGATGTGACGGGACTAGCGGGCACAGATACGCAGTATTTT
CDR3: CSARDVTGLAGTDTQYF

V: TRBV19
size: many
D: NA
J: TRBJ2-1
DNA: TGTGCCAGTAGTATAGATTTCACGGACAATGAGCAGTTCTTC
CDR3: CASSIDFTDNEQFF

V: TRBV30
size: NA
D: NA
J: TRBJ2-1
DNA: TGTGCCTGGAGTGGGGACCTATCCTACAATGAGCAGTTCTTC
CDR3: CAWSGDLSYNEQFF

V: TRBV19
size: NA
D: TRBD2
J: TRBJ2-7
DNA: TGTGCCAGTAGTACTAGCGGGAGGTCCTACGAGCAGTACTTC
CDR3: CASSTSGRSYEQYF

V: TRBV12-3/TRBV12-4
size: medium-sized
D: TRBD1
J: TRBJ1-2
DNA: TGTGCCAGCAGTTTAGGACAGGGAAGTGGCTACACCTTC
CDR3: CASSLGQGSGYTF

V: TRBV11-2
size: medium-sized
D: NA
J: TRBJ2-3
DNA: TGTGCCAGCAGCTTAGATACGCAGTATTTT
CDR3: CASSLDTQYF

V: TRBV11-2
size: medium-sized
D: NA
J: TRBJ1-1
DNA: TGTGCCAGCTCGGAACAGCGGAACACTGAAGCTTTCTTT
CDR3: CASSEQRNTEAFF

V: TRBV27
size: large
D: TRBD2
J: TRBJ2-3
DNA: TGTGCCAGCAGACAACTAGCGGGAGGTTCTGCTACGCAGTATTTT
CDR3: CASRQLAGGSATQYF

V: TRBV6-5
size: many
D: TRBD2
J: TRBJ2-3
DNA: TGTGCCAGCAGACCCTGGACTAGCGCGACAGATACGCAGTATTTT
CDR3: CASRPWTSATDTQYF

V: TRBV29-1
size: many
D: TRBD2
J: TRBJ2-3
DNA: TGCAGCGTTGCAGGGACTAGCGGGACAGATACGCAGTATTTT
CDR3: CSVAGTSGTDTQYF

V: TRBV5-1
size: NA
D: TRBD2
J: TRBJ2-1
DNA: TGCGCCAGCACCATCATTGGGCTAGCGGGTGCGAATGAGCAGTTCTTC
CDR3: CASTIIGLAGANEQFF

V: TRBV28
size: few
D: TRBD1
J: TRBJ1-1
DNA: TGTGCCAGCAGACCCGACCGGACAGGGATTGGAGCGGCCACTGAAGCTTTCTTT
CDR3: CASRPDRTGIGAATEAFF

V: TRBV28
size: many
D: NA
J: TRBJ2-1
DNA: TGTGCCAGCAGTTTAGGGTCGCTAGCGGAGGGGGATGAGCAGTTCTTC
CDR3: CASSLGSLAEGDEQFF

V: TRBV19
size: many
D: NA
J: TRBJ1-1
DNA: TGTGCCAGTACCCCTCAAGTTGCAGACCTCAACACTGAAGCTTTCTTT
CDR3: CASTPQVADLNTEAFF

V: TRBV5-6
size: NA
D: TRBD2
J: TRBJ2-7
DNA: TGTGCCAGCAGCTTAGGCGGGAGGGCCTACGAGCAGTACTTC
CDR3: CASSLGGRAYEQYF